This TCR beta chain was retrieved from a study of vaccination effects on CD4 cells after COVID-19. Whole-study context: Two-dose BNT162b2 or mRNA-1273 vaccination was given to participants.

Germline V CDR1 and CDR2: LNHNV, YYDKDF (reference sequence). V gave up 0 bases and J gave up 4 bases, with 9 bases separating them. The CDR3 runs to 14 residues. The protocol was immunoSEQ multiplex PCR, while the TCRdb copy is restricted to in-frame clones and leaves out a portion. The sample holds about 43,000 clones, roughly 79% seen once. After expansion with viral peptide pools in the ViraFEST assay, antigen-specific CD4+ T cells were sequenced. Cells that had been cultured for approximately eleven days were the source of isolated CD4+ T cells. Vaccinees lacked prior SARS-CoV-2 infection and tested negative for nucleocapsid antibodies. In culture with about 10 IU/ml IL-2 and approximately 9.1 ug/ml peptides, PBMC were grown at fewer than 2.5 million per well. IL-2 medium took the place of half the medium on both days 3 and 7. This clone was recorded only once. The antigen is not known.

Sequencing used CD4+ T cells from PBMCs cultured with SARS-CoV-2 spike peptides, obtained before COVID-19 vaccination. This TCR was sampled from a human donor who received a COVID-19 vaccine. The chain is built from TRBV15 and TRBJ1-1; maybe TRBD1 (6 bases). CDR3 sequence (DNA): TGTGCCACCAGCAGAGAATGGGGGCTCACTGAAGCTTTCTTT. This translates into CATSREWGLTEAFF. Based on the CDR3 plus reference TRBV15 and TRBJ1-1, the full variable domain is DAMVIQNPRYQVTQFGKPVTLSCSQTLNHNVMYWYQQKSSQAPKLLFHYYDKDFNNEADTPDNFQSRRPNTSFCFLDIRSPGLGDTAMYLCATSREWGLTEAFFGQGTRLTVV.